These 26 T cell receptor beta chains were sequenced from one sample in a study of CD8+ T cells in alopecia areata. In each case, RNA was isolated and then reverse transcribed into cDNA as the sequencing template. The table came from immunoSEQ multiplex PCR; TCRdb's copy has only in-frame clones and leaves some out. The repertoire holds 95,000 to 110,000 clones, roughly half seen once, with around 10% in the top ten. Sequences were obtained from CD4+ T cells sorted from blood. These receptors were collected from a human donor in good health.

The chain carries TRBV2 and TRBJ1-2; D remains ambiguous. The CDR3 runs to 15 residues. Trimming removed 8 bases at V and 0 bases at J, with 16 bases between. Germline lookup yields CDR1 SNHLY and CDR2 FYNNEI. CDR3 protein: CASASEAGANYGYTF. The CDR3 DNA reads TGTGCCAGCGCCTCTGAGGCGGGAGCTAACTATGGCTACACCTTC.

The V call is TRBV2, the J call TRBJ1-2, with D tentatively TRBD1 (5 bases). Germline V lookup: CDR1 SNHLY, CDR2 FYNNEI. The CDR3 is 13 residues long. The ends were cut back, 6 bases at V and 4 bases at J, with 12 bases in the middle. CDR3: CASRTRGFYGYTF. The CDR3 coding sequence is TGTGCCAGCAGGACGAGGGGTTTCTATGGCTACACCTTC.

CDR3 sequence: CASSSRAWGENTIYF. CDR3 bases: TGTGCCAGCAGCTCTCGGGCCTGGGGGGAAAACACCATATATTTT. The V call is TRBV2, the J call TRBJ1-3; possible D gene TRBD1, 5 bases. Germline CDR1 and CDR2: SNHLY and FYNNEI. V lost 6 bases and J lost 6, with 18 bases in between. The CDR3 loop spans 15 amino acids.

This clone is a singleton in its sample. The rearrangement joins TRBV5-6 to TRBJ2-5; TRBD2 might be the D (7 bases). Germline V gene data show CDR1 as SGHDT and CDR2 as YYEEEE. The CDR3 covers 16 residues. Trimming took 4 bases from V and 2 from J, leaving 18 bases between them. The CDR3 is CASSRGAGAEQETQYF. The CDR3 coding sequence is TGTGCCAGCAGCAGGGGTGCGGGGGCGGAGCAAGAGACCCAGTACTTC.

In this sample, this clone turned up a few times. The chain has TRBV7-8 and TRBJ2-7; D unclear. The V gene lost 5 bases and the J gene lost 6 bases, with 11 bases spanning the gap. There are 12 residues in the CDR3. Looked up from germline, CDR1 is SGHVS and CDR2 is FQNEAQ. This chain's CDR3 is CASSPQPSEQYF. The CDR3 coding sequence is TGTGCCAGCAGCCCCCAGCCCTCCGAGCAGTACTTC.

In this sample, this clone turned up once. The chain recombines TRBV29-1 with TRBJ2-5; D gene unclear. This CDR3 has 13 amino acids. Germline CDR1 SQVTM, CDR2 ANQGSEA. V was clipped by 1 base and J by 5 bases, with 11 bases between them. In nucleotides, the CDR3 is TGCAGCGTTGAAGTAACAGTGAGGGAGACCCAGTACTTC. Translation: CSVEVTVRETQYF.

This chain uses TRBV6-5 with TRBJ1-2; 9 bases line up with TRBD1. The CDR3 contains 14 residues. The J segment lost 4 bases and the V segment lost 6 bases, leaving 6 bases of the junction unmatched. The germline V gene has CDR1 MNHEY and CDR2 SVGAGI. The CDR3 loop reads CASRLQGAVYGYTF. DNA of the CDR3: TGTGCCAGCAGACTACAGGGGGCCGTCTATGGCTACACCTTC.

The rearrangement uses TRBV28 and TRBJ2-3, with 7 bases aligning to TRBD2. Germline-derived CDR1 and CDR2 are MDHEN and SYDVKM. The CDR3 has 15 amino acids. V shed 6 bases, J shed 6 bases, and the junction held 12 bases outside the gene matches. This CDR3 reads CASRPSGASQDTQYF. The CDR3, as DNA: TGTGCCAGCAGGCCAAGCGGGGCCTCCCAGGATACGCAGTATTTT.

The CDR3 coding sequence is TGCAGCGCTGAGGGTGACATCTATGGCTACACCTTC. Protein sequence: CSAEGDIYGYTF. The chain is built from TRBV29-1 and TRBJ1-2; D gene uncertain. This CDR3 contains 12 residues. Trimming took off 7 bases at V and 4 bases at J, with 13 bases between the two ends. In germline, CDR1 is SQVTM, CDR2 ANQGSEA. The full variable domain, completed using reference TRBV29-1 and TRBJ1-2, is SAVISQKPSRDICQRGTSLTIQCQVDSQVTMMFWYRQQPGQSLTLIATANQGSEATYESGFVIDKFPISRPNLTFSTLTVSNMSPEDSSIYLCSAEGDIYGYTFGSGTRLTVV.

The chain couples TRBV19 to TRBJ2-2; D may be TRBD1 or TRBD2 (5 bases each). The CDR3 extends over 15 amino acids. V lost 6 bases and J lost 1, with 12 bases in between. Looked up from germline, CDR1 is LNHDA and CDR2 is SQIVND (reference sequence). The CDR3 nucleotides are TGTGCCAGTAGAAGAGGGACGGTGAACACCGGGGAGCTGTTTTTT. The encoded protein is CASRRGTVNTGELFF.

The chain joins TRBV5-4 to TRBJ2-5, with TRBD2 matching 9 bases. Germline values: CDR1 SGHNT, CDR2 YYREEE (reference sequence). The CDR3 contains 14 residues. The ends lost 4 bases at V and 5 bases at J; junction bases unmatched: 6. The CDR3 here is CASSQGTSLETQYF. Here the CDR3 DNA reads TGTGCCAGCAGCCAAGGGACTAGCTTGGAGACCCAGTACTTC.

The chain joins TRBV29-1 to TRBJ2-7; possibly TRBD1 for D (6 bases). Trimming shortened V by 6 bases and J by 2 bases, and 14 bases separated the two germline ends. The CDR3 runs to 13 residues. Germline V lookup: CDR1 SQVTM, CDR2 ANQGSEA. CDR3 loop: CSVAGTITYEQYF. The CDR3 DNA reads as TGCAGCGTAGCCGGGACAATCACCTACGAGCAGTACTTC.

The chain joins TRBV30 to TRBJ1-6; perhaps TRBD1 as D (6 bases). Trimming pared 4 bases from V and 3 bases from J, leaving 10 bases between. CDR1 GTSNPN and CDR2 SVGIG come from the germline V gene (reference sequence). This CDR3 comprises 14 residues. CDR3: CAWTPDSYNSPLHF. The CDR3 nucleotides are TGTGCCTGGACCCCGGACAGCTATAATTCACCCCTCCACTTT. The entire variable domain, with the rest obtained from reference TRBV30 and TRBJ1-6, is as follows: SQTIHQWPATLVQPVGSPLSLECTVEGTSNPNLYWYRQAAGRGLQLLFYSVGIGQISSEVPQNLSASRPQDRQFILSSKKLLLSDSGFYLCAWTPDSYNSPLHFGNGTRLTVT.

CDR3 residues: CASSPDRRAYEQYF. Written as DNA, the CDR3 is TGTGCCAGCAGCCCGGACAGAAGAGCCTACGAGCAGTACTTC. The chain links TRBV6-5 to TRBJ2-7; TRBD1 might be the D (6 bases). Trimming took off 6 bases at V and 2 bases at J, with 14 bases between the two ends. CDR3 length: 14 amino acids. Germline CDR1 reads MNHEY; CDR2 reads SVGAGI.

The gene calls are TRBV11-2 and TRBJ1-2; D not resolved. From germline, CDR1 is SGHAT and CDR2 FQNNGV. Trimming shortened V by 6 bases and J by 4 bases, and 15 bases separated the two germline ends. This CDR3 has 14 residues. CDR3 in DNA: TGTGCCAGCAGTTCCAGGCGTGGCGGCTATGGCTACACCTTC. It is translated as CASSSRRGGYGYTF.

V is TRBV29-1 and J is TRBJ1-1, with D hard to call. This CDR3 region has 15 residues. Germline CDR1 and CDR2: SQVTM and ANQGSEA. Trimming cost V 7 bases and J 1 base, with 19 bases left between them. The CDR3 is CSAGSGPPGNTEAFF. The CDR3 region has the DNA TGCAGCGCTGGATCCGGGCCGCCCGGGAACACTGAAGCTTTCTTT.

CDR3 in DNA: TGTGCCAGCAGCTTAATGCTGAACACTGAAGCTTTCTTT. Translated, it gives CASSLMLNTEAFF. The chain is built from TRBV7-9 and TRBJ1-1; D gene uncertain. CDR3 length equals 13 residues. V was clipped by 2 bases and J by 0 bases, with 4 bases between them. From germline, CDR1 is SEHNR and CDR2 FQNEAQ (reference sequence).

This clone has ten or more counts. The genes are TRBV6-6 and TRBJ2-2; D is undetermined. The V and J ends lost 0 bases and 2 bases respectively, with 7 bases between them. The CDR3 runs 15 residues. Germline V CDR1 and CDR2: MNHNY, SVGAGI (reference sequence). CDR3 sequence reads: CASSYSSPNTGELFF. The DNA of the CDR3 is TGTGCCAGCAGTTACTCGTCACCTAACACCGGGGAGCTGTTTTTT.

The chain links TRBV2 to TRBJ2-3; 7 bases are a match to TRBD2. Germline values: CDR1 SNHLY, CDR2 FYNNEI. This CDR3 spans 14 amino acids. The V segment lost 3 bases and the J segment 6 bases; nucleotides outside the gene matches: 6. The CDR3 DNA sequence: TGTGCCAGCAGTGAGATAACTAGCGCTGATACGCAGTATTTT. Translation: CASSEITSADTQYF.

There are a few counts of this clone. The chain couples TRBV2 to TRBJ2-7, with D maybe TRBD2 (5 bases). V dropped 0 bases and J dropped 6 bases, with 15 bases sitting between them. This CDR3 is 15 amino acids long. The germline gives CDR1 SNHLY, CDR2 FYNNEI. CDR3 protein: CASSEALRRTSEQYF. The CDR3 DNA sequence: TGTGCCAGCAGTGAAGCGCTACGGCGGACTTCCGAGCAGTACTTC.

This sequence joins TRBV5-6 and TRBJ1-6; 7 nucleotides agree with TRBD1. Germline CDR1 and CDR2: SGHDT and YYEEEE. The trim removed 5 bases at V and 6 bases at J, leaving 5 bases unmatched. This CDR3 has 14 residues. CDR3 sequence reads: CASSPGTANSPLHF. As DNA, the CDR3 is TGTGCCAGCAGTCCCGGGACAGCTAATTCACCCCTCCACTTT.

The chain has TRBV5-6 and TRBJ1-2; D unresolved. V lost 0 bases, J lost 6 bases, and 6 bases lay in between. Germline CDR1 is SGHDT and CDR2 is YYEEEE. The CDR3 length is 12 residues. This chain's CDR3 is CASSLGWNGYTF. The DNA of the CDR3 is TGTGCCAGCAGCTTGGGGTGGAATGGCTACACCTTC.

The chain joins TRBV30 to TRBJ2-7, with D perhaps being TRBD1 or TRBD2 (5 bases each). V was shortened by 3 bases and J by 4 bases, with 22 bases between the two germline ends. The V gene's germline CDR1 is GTSNPN and CDR2 SVGIG (reference sequence). The CDR3 loop spans 16 amino acids. CDR3 in amino acids: CAWSLARPGGGYEQYF. CDR3 DNA sequence: TGTGCCTGGAGCCTAGCCCGTCCAGGTGGGGGTTACGAGCAGTACTTC.

The rearrangement joins TRBV28 to TRBJ1-2; D may be TRBD1 (5 bases). The CDR3 is made up of 14 amino acids. Trimming removed 6 bases from V and 4 bases from J, with 15 bases in between. Per the germline V gene, CDR1 is MDHEN and CDR2 is SYDVKM. Here the CDR3 reads CASSSILTGYGYTF. The DNA for the CDR3 is TGTGCCAGCAGCTCTATTCTAACAGGCTATGGCTACACCTTC.

The V and J genes are TRBV7-2 and TRBJ1-4; TRBD1 matches 10 bases. Germline CDR1 is SGHTA and CDR2 is FQGNSA. Trimming cost V 3 bases and J 5 bases; bases outside gene matches: 3. The length of the CDR3 is 15 residues. The CDR3 coding sequence is TGTGCCAGCAGCTTCAGGACAGGGGGGAATGAAAAACTGTTTTTT. Translation: CASSFRTGGNEKLFF.

A single count supports this clone. This chain joins TRBV28 and TRBJ1-1; TRBD1 aligns across 7 bases. J was trimmed by 6 bases and V by 5 bases; bases with no gene match: 15. The CDR3 is 16 residues long. Germline CDR1 and CDR2: MDHEN and SYDVKM. In DNA form, the CDR3 reads TGTGCCAGCAGTAGACGACGGGACAGTGCGCATGCTGAAGCTTTCTTT. Encoded protein: CASSRRRDSAHAEAFF.